This T cell receptor (beta chain) derives from a study of shared clonotypes between healthy human individuals (TCRdb year 2020). About the investigation overall: A few men and a couple of women, aged 18 to 49 years, made up the cohort. For each donor, CD4 naive and CD4 memory were each given three plates, CD8 naive was given two plates, and CD8 memory was given one plate. Leukapheresis yielded between about 0.9 and 9 billion PBMCs per donor. To estimate repertoire size and how much clonotype sharing occurs between individuals, the study deeply sequenced the blood TCR repertoires of five or six healthy adults. To increase sequencing depth and limit assay-specific biases, different laboratories used diverse techniques to prepare libraries and sequence TCR repertoires.

Using the deep immunoSEQ assay, multiplex PCR amplified TCR CDR3 regions from genomic DNA. Extracted genomic DNA from each cell subset was spread evenly across all wells of several immunoSEQ 96-well plates, with each plate serving as a replicate. For sorted subsets, each replicate PCR was loaded with about 0.2 ug genomic DNA, equivalent to 25,000 to 35,000 T cell genomes. Purified libraries were measured with a Qubit 3.0 fluorometer, size-checked on a Bioanalyzer 2100, and measured again with the KAPA Library Quantification kit. Every immunoSEQ 96-well plate was sequenced on a separate single-read 150-cycle Illumina NextSeq 550 flow cell. Under the source paper's analysis protocol: Because the immunoSEQ output included only junctional sequences and no quality scores, the filtering could not be the same as the filtering used for full-length reads. Sequences were annotated with PyIR, a Python wrapper for IgBLAST v1.9, using IMGT germline references to assign V/J genes and CDR3. Reads were filtered out if the reads had weak V/J assignments (E-value above 1e-6), no CDR3, stop codons, out-of-frame junctions, or ambiguous translated residues. V3J clonotypes were defined as sequences sharing an identical inferred V gene, J gene, and CDR3 amino acid sequence. The percentage overlap between two repertoires was calculated by dividing the number of shared unique clonotypes by the size of the smaller repertoire. Three approaches were used to assess repertoire richness: RTK rarefaction, the Chao1 estimator, and Recon v2.1 estimates of unobserved clonotypes. Generation probabilities for all TCRbeta clonotypes obtained by the gDNA method from several donors were computed using OLGA. Sourced from immuneACCESS, this table was stored by TCRdb with only in-frame sequences that have V and J called. A share of the clones is absent; for the studies checked, an unresolved V gene accounts for under half, and the remainder has no known explanation. V, J and clone size are those of that table, while D and trimming were read from the DNA. The sample table records about 2.4 million clones; 93% of these occur just once. The top ten clones comprise about 0.34% of the sample.

Healthy HIV-negative adults with no recently reported acute infections or vaccinations were included as donors. Every donor was a Caucasian adult living in Nashville, Tennessee, USA. Magnetic negative selection was used to enrich CD4+ T cells, after which naive cells were positively selected on CD45RA and the negative fraction became the memory subset. After blood collection by leukapheresis, PBMCs were isolated using Ficoll-Histopaque density gradient centrifugation and then cryopreserved in the vapor phase of liquid nitrogen. Analytical flow cytometry was used to check the purity and quantity of every magnetically sorted T cell population. Each sorted fraction had its genomic DNA isolated and then quantified by UV absorbance on a Nanodrop 2000c. A remark on this clone: This receptor's antigen is unknown. Base qualities were left out, and no much larger clone turns up one base away. This CDR3 is also generated by other DNA sequences in the sample.

What the work shows at the level of the full study, not this receptor alone: Incomplete sequencing was indicated by rarefaction of sorted-subset datasets, despite the large sequencing depth. Clonotypes shared by all four sorted-subset donors showed higher generation probabilities than non-shared clonotypes. Pairwise subsampling led to the expectation that sequencing depth would affect the degree of clonotype sharing among donors. Because the study included only a small number of donors, the genetic and exposure-history diversity represented was limited. Sampling was limited to blood, and TCR repertoires in tissue likely differ from TCR repertoires in blood. Sharing across several donors was observed for approximately 4.6% of naive CD4, under 4% of naive CD8, 2.3% of memory CD4, and about 0.38% of memory CD8 clonotypes. Estimated clonotype richness was generally larger for naive than for memory subsets.

Deletion took 0 bases off V and 1 base off J, with a span of 9 bases between the germline ends. The germline V gene specifies MNHEY as CDR1 and SVGAGI as CDR2. Counted from cysteine to phenylalanine, this CDR3 has 15 amino acids. Only CDR3 DNA remains: 45 bases, in frame from the first base. This sequence was found in a man aged 18 to 29 in good health. Some clones in this sample may be carry-over from other donors' samples. The V gene is TRBV6-5 and the J gene is TRBJ1-2; TRBD1 is a weak D gene call, 5 bases matching. Sequenced input: naive CD4+ T cells from PBMCs. The cell subset or site label for this specimen denotes: CD45RA+ positively selected. DNA sequence: TGTGCCAGCAGTTACTCGGGGGTGGATAACTATGGCTACACCTTC. Translated, this gives CASSYSGVDNYGYTF.